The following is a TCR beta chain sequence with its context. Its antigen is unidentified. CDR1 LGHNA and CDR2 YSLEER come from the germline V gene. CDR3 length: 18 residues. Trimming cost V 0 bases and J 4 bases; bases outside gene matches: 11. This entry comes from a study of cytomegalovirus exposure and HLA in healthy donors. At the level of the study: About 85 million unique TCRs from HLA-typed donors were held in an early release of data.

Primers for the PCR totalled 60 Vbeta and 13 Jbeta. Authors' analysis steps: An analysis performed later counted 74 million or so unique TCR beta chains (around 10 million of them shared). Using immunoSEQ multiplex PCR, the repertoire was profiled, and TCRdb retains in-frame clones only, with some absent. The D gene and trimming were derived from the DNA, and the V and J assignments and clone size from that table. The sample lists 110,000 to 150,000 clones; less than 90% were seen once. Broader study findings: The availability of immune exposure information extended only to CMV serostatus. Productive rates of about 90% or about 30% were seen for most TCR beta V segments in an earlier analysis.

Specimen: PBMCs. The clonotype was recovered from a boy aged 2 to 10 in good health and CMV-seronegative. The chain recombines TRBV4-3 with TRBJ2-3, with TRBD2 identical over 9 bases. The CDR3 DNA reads TGCGCCAGCAGCCAAGATAGGAGGCTAGCGGGAAGATCAGATACGCAGTATTTT. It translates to CASSQDRRLAGRSDTQYF.